The clone carrying this TCR beta chain showed up just a few times. Antigen specificity is unknown. This entry belongs to a study of identical twins. Study-level findings and limits: Rather than following the same donors, the conclusions depended on cross-sectional statistical analysis. Shared out-of-frame alpha sequences (those common to twins) showed excess low generation probability.

The CDR3 is 14 residues long. V lost 5 bases to trimming and J lost 6 bases; unmatched junction nucleotides: 4. In germline, CDR1 is MNHEY, CDR2 SMNVEV (reference sequence). Unique molecular identifiers were in the cDNA, with template-switch universal primer binding. MiXCR, applied by TCRdb to the 5' RACE reads, yields one record per CDR3 protein. This sample has 350,000 to 400,000 distinct CDR3 sequences, with 7% to 9.5% found just once. The receptor was isolated from a woman in her forties or fifties in good health. V and J are TRBV27 and TRBJ1-6; 7 bases line up with TRBD1. Sequenced material: naive T cells sorted from blood. CDR3 residues: CASSIRQGNSPLHF. CDR3 bases: TGTGCCAGCAGTATCCGACAGGGTAATTCACCCCTCCACTTT.